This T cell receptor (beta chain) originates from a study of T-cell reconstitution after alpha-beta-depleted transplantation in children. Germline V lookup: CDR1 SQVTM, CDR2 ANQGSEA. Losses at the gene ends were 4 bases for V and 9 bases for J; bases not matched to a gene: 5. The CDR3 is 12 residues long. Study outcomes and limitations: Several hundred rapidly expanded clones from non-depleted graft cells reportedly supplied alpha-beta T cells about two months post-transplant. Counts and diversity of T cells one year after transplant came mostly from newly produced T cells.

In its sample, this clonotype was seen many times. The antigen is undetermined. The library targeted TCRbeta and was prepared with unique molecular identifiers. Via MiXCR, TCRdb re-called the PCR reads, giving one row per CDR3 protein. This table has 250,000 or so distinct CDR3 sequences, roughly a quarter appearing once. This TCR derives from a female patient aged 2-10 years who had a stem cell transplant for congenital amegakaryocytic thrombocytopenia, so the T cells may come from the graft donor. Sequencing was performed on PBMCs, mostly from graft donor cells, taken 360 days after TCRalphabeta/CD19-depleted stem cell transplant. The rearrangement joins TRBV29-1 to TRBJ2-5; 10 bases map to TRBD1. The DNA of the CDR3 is TGCAGCGTTGGAGGGACAGGGGCGGCCCAGTACTTC. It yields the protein CSVGGTGAAQYF. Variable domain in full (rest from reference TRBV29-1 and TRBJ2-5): SAVISQKPSRDICQRGTSLTIQCQVDSQVTMMFWYRQQPGQSLTLIATANQGSEATYESGFVIDKFPISRPNLTFSTLTVSNMSPEDSSIYLCSVGGTGAAQYFGPGTRLLVL.